The clone carrying this T cell receptor beta chain occurred many times. The source of the sample is a study of human T cells and chemical hapten exposure. On the study more broadly: Skin of the upper inner arm, around 2 cm by around 2 cm, received 2% DPC for sensitization.

The library tagged each cDNA molecule with unique molecular identifiers. TCRdb reprocessed the RACE reads via MiXCR and lists one record per CDR3 protein. The sample records fewer than 70,000 distinct CDR3 sequences, approximately 6.7% being singletons. This sample's time point: pre-sensitization, week 0. The treatment is: therapeutic diphenylcyclopropenone sensitization with weekly scalp DPC. Unfractionated whole blood yielded total RNA. J was trimmed by 0 bases and V by 5 bases; bases with no gene match: 0. Germline V CDR1 and CDR2: SGHAT, FQNNGV. The length of the CDR3 is 13 residues. This receptor was taken from a woman aged 30 to 39 with alopecia areata. Some clones in this sample may be carry-over from other donors' samples. The sample in question was whole blood, obtained in connection with sensitization to the hapten diphenylcyclopropenone (DPC). V is TRBV11-2 and J is TRBJ2-5; TRBD1 matches at 7 bases. The CDR3 region is CASSQGDQETQYF. CDR3 nucleotides: TGTGCCAGCAGCCAGGGGGACCAAGAGACCCAGTACTTC.